This TCR beta chain derives from a study of cytomegalovirus exposure and HLA in healthy donors (dated by TCRdb to 2015 to 2018). Notes on the research overall: An earlier analysis of under 600 of the donors reported approximately 290 Gb of sequence data and 117 million unique TCR beta sequences from 150 million to 200 million T cells. Roughly five DR-DQ haplotypes were treated as single units for association and clustering because of strong linkage in the cohort. A later genetic analysis used genome-wide SNP genotypes for about three fifths of the roughly 700 donors, treating that subset as a discovery cohort. An early release that covered roughly 600 HLA-typed donors contained 300 to 350 gigabases of sequencing data and 75 million to 100 million unique TCR sequences. All discovery cohort repertoires had been generated using a single sequencing platform. The aim of the study was to test whether cataloging public T cell receptors could identify signatures of past pathogen exposure. To study patterns of TCR occurrence, a later analysis re-analyzed previously published TCR beta repertoires from around 700 donors and added high-resolution HLA genotyping. Across 398 genotyped donors of the cohort, an average of approximately 240,000 unique TCR beta nucleotide sequences per donor were sequenced, and 15% to 20% of those sequences were non-productive. A separate validation cohort of more than 100 different subjects was used in addition to the roughly 700-subject first cohort. HLA typing included class I and class II loci at four-digit resolution. Rather than using new phenotypic data, the later analysis identified candidate immune exposures from TCR beta sequences and from how often those sequences occurred across donors. An earlier analysis of some 500 of the donors used high-throughput TCR beta sequencing to judge whether each TCR beta V gene segment behaved as functional or pseudogenic. Donor age, sex, ethnicity and CMV serostatus were collected together with the repertoire data. The study used immunosequencing to profile the T cell repertoires of approximately 650 subjects and linked those repertoires to cytomegalovirus serostatus. Typing coverage differed by locus: A, B, C, DRB1 and DQB1 were typed in roughly 620-640 donors, DQA1 in 500 to 550, DPA1 in around 580, and DPB1 in roughly 450. To predict cytomegalovirus infection status, the study brought together high-throughput TCR immunosequencing, statistical association of individual TCRs with disease status, and machine learning. Of the 398 genotyped donors, about 84% fell in the genetic ancestry cluster associated with self-reported Caucasian donors.

The germline V gene provides CDR1 SQVTM and CDR2 ANQGSEA. V trim: 1 base; J trim: 6 bases; unmatched bases: 5. The CDR3, cysteine through phenylalanine, is 13 amino acids long. The retained sequence is limited to the CDR3, 39 bases, with the frame set at the first base. The cohort was made up of several hundred healthy bone marrow donors. At the time of sampling, all cohort members were nominally healthy, though unrecorded immune exposures were likely present. The donor was CMV seropositive and belonged to the group of a few hundred seropositive cohort members. A peripheral blood sample was provided by each donor, and peripheral blood mononuclear cells were used for TCR beta sequencing. Genomic DNA was extracted from the blood cell samples with the Qiagen DNeasy Blood Extraction Kit. Findings and caveats that apply to the study as a whole: The authors suggested that the approach could potentially be extended to other disease states and immunological phenotypes. According to a later analysis, TCR association rates differed among HLA loci, with DRB1 alleles showing the most associated TCRs and HLA-C alleles showing the fewest. Because counts were too low, roughly 17 rarely observed V segments, including chromosome 9 orphons, were left out of the earlier analysis of 587 of the donors. A later analysis reported that several top co-occurrence clusters appeared linked to parvovirus B19, influenza, CMV and Epstein-Barr virus. The 87-base-pair reads could not distinguish some IMGT-functional V segments, including TRBV6-2 and TRBV6-3, so those segments were excluded. Strong co-occurrence of HLA alleles, especially DR and DQ, made assigning TCR associations to individual alleles difficult. In a later analysis, most CMV-associated TCR beta chains were found to appear HLA-restricted, with HLA associations seemingly driven largely by CMV exposure. Because some donors lacked HLA typing at each locus, the association tests relied only on the typed subset. The study listed approximately 150 TCR beta chains as associated with cytomegalovirus. A further reported finding was that TCR beta sequences accurately predicted the HLA-A and HLA-B alleles for most subjects in the first cohort. In both the original and validation cohorts, the classifier was reported to diagnose cytomegalovirus status with high specificity and sensitivity. Correlated functional status among segregating V segments might reflect linkage disequilibrium, but an unknown experimental factor could not be ruled out. In a later genetic analysis, fewer N-insertions in productive TCRs were reported among donors in an Asian-associated ancestry cluster than the roughly 700-donor mean. V-gene and J-gene trimming of TCR beta chains was associated with a missense DCLRE1C variant in a later genetic analysis, and the association was replicated in an independent cohort. In an earlier analysis of roughly 560 of the donors, most TCR beta V segments were observed in productive rearrangements about 87% or about 30% of the time, broadly matching IMGT annotations. Specific HLA alleles were associated with 18,000 or so TCR beta sequences at a false discovery rate of 0.05 in a later analysis. In vitro tests confirmed that three of the cytomegalovirus-associated TCR beta chains recognize cytomegalovirus antigens. A cluster of highly shared sequence variants was judged likely to represent a technical artifact of the sequencing pipeline. Immune exposure information for the cohort was limited to CMV serostatus. In this cohort, only TCR beta chains were sequenced, and detectable features were limited by the absence of alpha or paired-chain data. Across donors, most TCR sequences were observed very rarely, whereas some public TCRs were present in many individuals. Sequencing depth was assumed to be roughly uniform across donors in the presence/absence analyses, though that assumption may not hold. Compared with equally common non-associated chains, HLA-associated TCR beta chains in a later analysis were more clonally expanded and had lower generation probabilities.

The sample holds a few counts of this clone. It has no known antigen specificity. Base qualities are missing; no much larger clone stands one base away. The library was made by the immunoSEQ multiplex PCR assay. A mixture of 60 forward primers for TCR Vbeta segments and 13 reverse primers for TCR Jbeta segments was used in the multiplex PCR. A multiplex PCR assay on genomic DNA amplified the CDR3 region of rearranged TCR beta genes. The amplified TCR beta libraries were sequenced on the Illumina HiSeq System as 87-base-pair reads. As for the original processing: A later analysis counted approximately 74 million unique TCR beta chains across the 666 repertoires, and some 12 million of these chains were shared by at least two donors. To remove PCR and sequencing errors, raw reads were error-corrected and collapsed into unique sequences using a nearest-neighbor algorithm that merged closely related sequences. To assign V, D and J gene segments, CDR3 sequences were aligned to IMGT reference sequences. Each retained sequence needed at least a six-nucleotide match to both a V gene segment and a J gene segment. Rearrangements were called productive when the CDR3 lacked stop codons and stayed in frame with V and J; all others were non-productive. Following IMGT convention, CDR3 was defined as the stretch from the second conserved V-encoded cysteine to the conserved J-encoded phenylalanine. The earlier analysis of more than 450 of the donors excluded sequences that lacked an unambiguous match to a single V gene segment. An earlier analysis of several hundred of the donors called V segments functional above 56.7% productive rearrangements and segregating when the between-donor standard deviation exceeded 5%. A statistical classification framework was developed to diagnose cytomegalovirus status using the catalog of TCR beta chain sequences. V and J gene assignment, in a later analysis, came from comparing TCR nucleotide sequences with IMGT/GENE-DB human TR gene sequences. Using the TCRdist pipeline, a later analysis assigned CDR3 sequences along with most-parsimonious VDJ recombination scenarios. In a later analysis, every TCR beta chain was defined by the combination of its CDR3 amino acid sequence and its V-gene family, and reads without a unique V-gene family were dropped. In a later analysis, nearly 600 highly shared, low-generation-probability nucleotide sequences were removed to address suspected cross-contamination and a sequencing artifact. For each public chain, a later analysis derived a clonal expansion index from normalized ranks of inferred template counts within each repertoire. Generation probabilities in a later analysis came from a VDJ recombination model fitted to out-of-frame rearrangements, and those results were checked against IGoR. Hypergeometric tests were used in a later analysis to score TCR-TCR, TCR-HLA and TCR-CMV co-occurrence, with a repertoire-size bias correction applied to the TCR pairs. In a later analysis, false discovery rates were estimated by permuting HLA or CMV assignments 20 times. In a later analysis, co-occurring TCRs were grouped with DBSCAN, and TCRdist sequence similarity was added when clustering was performed within HLA-allele-positive subsets. Repertoires with fewer than 30,000 or more than 120,000 public chains were left out of co-occurrence clustering, as were five repertoires with anomalous nucleotide sharing. Held by TCRdb, this immuneACCESS table contains in-frame sequences only and omits some clones. Under half of the omission traces to an unresolved V gene where checked; the cause of the rest is unknown. V and J calls and clone size come straight from that table; D and trimming were deduced from the DNA. The sample table records 150,000 to 200,000 clones; 70% to 85% of these occur just once. Jointly, the top ten make up roughly 3.6% of the sample.

The clonotype comes from a man between 40 and 49 years old in good health and CMV-seropositive. The sequenced material came from PBMCs. The chain was built from TRBV29-1 and TRBJ2-5, and 7 bases in between align with TRBD2. The CDR3 region reads CSVEGGGRQTQYF. The nucleotide sequence reads TGCAGCGTTGAAGGGGGGGGAAGGCAGACCCAGTACTTC.